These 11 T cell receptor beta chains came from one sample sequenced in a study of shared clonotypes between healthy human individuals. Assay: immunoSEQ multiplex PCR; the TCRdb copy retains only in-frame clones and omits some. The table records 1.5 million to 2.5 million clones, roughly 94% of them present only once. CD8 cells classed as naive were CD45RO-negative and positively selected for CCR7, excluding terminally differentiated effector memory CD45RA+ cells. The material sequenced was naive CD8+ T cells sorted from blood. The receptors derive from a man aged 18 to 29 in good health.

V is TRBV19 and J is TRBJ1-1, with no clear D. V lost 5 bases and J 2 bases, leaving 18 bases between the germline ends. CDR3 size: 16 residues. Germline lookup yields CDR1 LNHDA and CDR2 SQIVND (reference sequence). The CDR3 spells CASSPLDPVFNTEAFF. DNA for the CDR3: TGTGCCAGTAGTCCATTGGACCCGGTATTTAACACTGAAGCTTTCTTT.

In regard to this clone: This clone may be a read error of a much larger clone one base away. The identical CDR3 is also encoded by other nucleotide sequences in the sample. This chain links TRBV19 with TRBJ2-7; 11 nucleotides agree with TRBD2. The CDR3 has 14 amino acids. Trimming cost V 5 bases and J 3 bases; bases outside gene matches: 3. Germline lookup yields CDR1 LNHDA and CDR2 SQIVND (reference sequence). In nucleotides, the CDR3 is TGTGCCAGTAGTGCCGGGACTAGCGGCTACGAGCAGTACTTC. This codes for CASSAGTSGYEQYF.

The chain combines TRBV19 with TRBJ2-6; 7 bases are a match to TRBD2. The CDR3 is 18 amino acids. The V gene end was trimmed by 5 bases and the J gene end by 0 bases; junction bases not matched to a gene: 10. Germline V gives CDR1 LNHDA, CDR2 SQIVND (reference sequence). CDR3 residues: CASSLPGLTPSGANVLTF. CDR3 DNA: TGTGCCAGTAGTCTTCCGGGACTAACCCCCTCTGGGGCCAACGTCCTGACTTTC.

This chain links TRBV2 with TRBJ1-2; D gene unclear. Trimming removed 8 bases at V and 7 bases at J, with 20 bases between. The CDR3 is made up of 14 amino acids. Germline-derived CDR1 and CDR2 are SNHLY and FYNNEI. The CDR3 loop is CASYGPGKVFGYTF. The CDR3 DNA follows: TGTGCCAGCTATGGTCCGGGAAAAGTGTTTGGCTACACCTTC.

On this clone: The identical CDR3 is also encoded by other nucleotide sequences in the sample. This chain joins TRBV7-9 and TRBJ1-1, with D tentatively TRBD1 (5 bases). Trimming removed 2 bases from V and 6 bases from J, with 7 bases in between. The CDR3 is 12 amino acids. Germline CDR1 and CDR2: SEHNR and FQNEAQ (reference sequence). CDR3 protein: CASSLQGSEAFF. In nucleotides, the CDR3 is TGTGCCAGCAGCTTACAGGGCTCTGAAGCTTTCTTT.

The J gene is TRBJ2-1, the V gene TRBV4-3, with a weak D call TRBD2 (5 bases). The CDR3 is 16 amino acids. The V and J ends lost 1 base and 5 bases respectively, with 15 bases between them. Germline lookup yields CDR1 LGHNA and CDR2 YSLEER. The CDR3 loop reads CASSQGGVRADNEQFF. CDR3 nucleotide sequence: TGCGCCAGCAGCCAAGGTGGGGTGCGGGCCGACAATGAGCAGTTCTTC.

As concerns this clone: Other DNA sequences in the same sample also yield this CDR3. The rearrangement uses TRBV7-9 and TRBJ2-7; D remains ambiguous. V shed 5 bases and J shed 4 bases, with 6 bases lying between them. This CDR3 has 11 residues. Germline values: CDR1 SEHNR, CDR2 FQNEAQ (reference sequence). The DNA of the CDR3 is TGTGCCAGCAGCCTATCGTACGAGCAGTACTTC. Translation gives CASSLSYEQYF.

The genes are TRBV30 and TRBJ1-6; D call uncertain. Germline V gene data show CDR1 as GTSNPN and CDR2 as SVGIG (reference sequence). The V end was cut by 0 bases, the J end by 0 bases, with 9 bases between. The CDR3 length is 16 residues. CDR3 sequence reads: CAWSVSAGSYNSPLHF. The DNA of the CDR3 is TGTGCCTGGAGTGTTTCGGCTGGCTCCTATAATTCACCCCTCCACTTT.

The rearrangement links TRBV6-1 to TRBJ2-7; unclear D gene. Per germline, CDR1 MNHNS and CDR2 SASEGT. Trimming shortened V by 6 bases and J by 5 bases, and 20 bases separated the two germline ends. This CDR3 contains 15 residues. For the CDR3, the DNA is TGTGCCAGCAGATCAAAAGAGTCGGGTCTCCACGAGCAGTACTTC. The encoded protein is CASRSKESGLHEQYF.

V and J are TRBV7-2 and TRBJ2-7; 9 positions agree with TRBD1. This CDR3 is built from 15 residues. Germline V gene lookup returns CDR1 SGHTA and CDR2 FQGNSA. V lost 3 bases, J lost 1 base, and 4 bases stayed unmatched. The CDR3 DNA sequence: TGTGCCAGCAGCTTGGGGACAGGGAATTCCTACGAGCAGTACTTC. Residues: CASSLGTGNSYEQYF.

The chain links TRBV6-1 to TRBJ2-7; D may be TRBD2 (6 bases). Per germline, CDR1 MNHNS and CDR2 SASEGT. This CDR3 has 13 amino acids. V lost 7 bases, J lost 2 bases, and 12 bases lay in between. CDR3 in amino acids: CASTWGDTYEQYF. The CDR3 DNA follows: TGTGCCAGCACGTGGGGGGATACCTACGAGCAGTACTTC.